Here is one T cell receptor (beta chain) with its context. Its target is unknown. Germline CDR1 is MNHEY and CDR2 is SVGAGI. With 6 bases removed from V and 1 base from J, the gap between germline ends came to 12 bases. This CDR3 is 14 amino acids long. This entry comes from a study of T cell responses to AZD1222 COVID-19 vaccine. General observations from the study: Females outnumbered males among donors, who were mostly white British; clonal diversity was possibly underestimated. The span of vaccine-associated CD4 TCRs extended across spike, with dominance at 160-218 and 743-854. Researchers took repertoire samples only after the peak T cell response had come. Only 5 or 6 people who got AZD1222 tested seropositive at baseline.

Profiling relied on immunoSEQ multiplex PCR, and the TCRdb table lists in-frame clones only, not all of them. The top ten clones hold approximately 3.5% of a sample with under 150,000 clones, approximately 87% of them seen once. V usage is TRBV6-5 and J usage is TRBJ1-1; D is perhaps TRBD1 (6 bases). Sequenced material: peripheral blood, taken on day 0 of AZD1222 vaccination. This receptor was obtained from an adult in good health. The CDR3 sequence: CASSPQGQNTEAFF. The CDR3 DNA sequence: TGTGCCAGCAGCCCCCAGGGACAGAACACTGAAGCTTTCTTT.